The 8 T cell receptor beta chains below all came from one sample that was sequenced in a study of regulatory T cells in long-lasting Graves disease. Stated time point: newly diagnosed GD, antithyroid drugs for less than 3 months. Preparation of the TCR library used RNA extracted from PBMCs. Arm-PCR with iRepertoire HTBI primers amplified the CDR3 regions for these TCR beta libraries. TCRdb used MiXCR to reprocess the multiplex PCR reads, holding one entry per CDR3 protein. The sample has around 400,000 distinct CDR3 sequences; roughly a sixth are singletons. The sample was peripheral blood mononuclear cells (PBMCs), taken at new diagnosis, from a patient treated with antithyroid drugs. Receptors originate from a female donor with Graves disease.

Concerning this clonotype itself: This could be a read error, since a much larger clone is one nucleotide away. This chain joins TRBV6-1 and TRBJ2-3; no clear D gene. The J call is doubtful: the DNA matches TRBJ2-1 better. CDR1 is MNHNS and CDR2 is SASEGT in the germline V gene. This CDR3 comprises 13 residues. The CDR3 DNA sequence: TGTGCCAGCAGATCAAGGACCAACTACGAGCAGTTCTTC. Residues: CASRSRTNYEQFF.

Ten or more counts support this clonotype. V and J are TRBV24-1 and TRBJ1-5, with 10 bases lining up with TRBD1. This CDR3 has 19 residues. The germline V gene encodes CDR1 KGHDR and CDR2 SFDVKD. J lost 0 bases, V lost 7 bases, and 14 bases had no gene match. CDR3 sequence reads: CATRHPGGQGVDSNQPQHF. CDR3 nucleotides: TGTGCCACCAGACACCCCGGAGGACAGGGGGTCGATAGCAATCAGCCCCAGCATTTT.

There are many counts of this clonotype. This sequence joins TRBV5-6 and TRBJ1-1; D is uncertain. CDR3 length equals 11 residues. V lost 0 bases and J 12 bases, leaving 9 bases between the germline ends. The germline V gene encodes CDR1 SGHDT and CDR2 YYEEEE. The CDR3 DNA reads as TGTGCCAGCAGCTTGGGGACCAGAACTTTCTTT. This translates into CASSLGTRTFF.

This clonotype was seen at least ten times. V and J are TRBV5-1 and TRBJ2-2; D ambiguous. The CDR3 totals 16 residues. CDR1 SGHRS and CDR2 YFSETQ come from the germline V gene. Trimming took off 5 bases at V and 4 bases at J, with 18 bases between the two ends. CDR3 sequence reads: CASRSTLVSGTGELFF. DNA of the CDR3: TGCGCCAGCAGGTCGACCTTAGTGTCCGGCACCGGGGAGCTGTTTTTT.

In its sample, this clonotype was seen a few times. The genes are TRBV25-1 and TRBJ1-5; 7 bases are a match to TRBD1. CDR3 size: 17 residues. Germline CDR1 is MGHDK and CDR2 is SYGVNS. V shed 7 bases and J 6 bases; nucleotides not matched to a gene: 18. In nucleotides, the CDR3 is TGTGCCAGCAATGACTCCCGGGGGGGACAGTTACCTCAGCCCCAGCATTTT. Translating it yields CASNDSRGGQLPQPQHF.

This clonotype was picked up many times. CDR3 DNA: TGTGCCACCAGCAGAGGCCAGGCCCTACCCAACTATGGCTACACCTTC. It translates to CATSRGQALPNYGYTF. J is TRBJ1-2 and V is TRBV15; D ambiguous. The V gene lost 1 base and the J gene lost 2 bases, with 14 bases spanning the gap. The CDR3 length is 16 residues. Germline assignment: CDR1 LNHNV and CDR2 YYDKDF (reference sequence).

This clonotype was detected ten times or more. The rearrangement links TRBV27 to TRBJ1-2, with D unresolved. CDR3 length: 11 residues. Trimming shortened V by 8 bases and J by 9 bases, and 13 bases separated the two germline ends. CDR1 and CDR2 (germline): MNHEY, SMNVEV (reference sequence). The CDR3 region is CASGRPGSYTF. As DNA, the CDR3 is TGTGCCAGCGGGAGACCTGGAAGCTACACCTTC.

This clonotype was recorded at least ten times. The chain combines TRBV13 with TRBJ2-7; 10 nucleotides match TRBD1. Germline V gives CDR1 PRHDT, CDR2 FYEKMQ (reference sequence). The CDR3 has 15 amino acids. J lost 6 bases, V lost 8 bases, and 13 bases had no gene match. CDR3 loop: CASAPLGQGWPEQYF. CDR3 in DNA: TGTGCCAGCGCCCCCCTGGGACAGGGGTGGCCCGAGCAGTACTTC. Drawing the rest from reference TRBV13 and TRBJ2-7, the complete variable domain is AAGVIQSPRHLIKEKRETATLKCYPIPRHDTVYWYQQGPGQDPQFLISFYEKMQSDKGSIPDRFSAQQFSDYHSELNMSSLELGDSALYFCASAPLGQGWPEQYFGPGTRLTVT.